Following are 24 T cell receptor beta chains from one sample sequenced in a study of shared clonotypes between healthy human individuals (TCRdb year 2020). The library was generated by the immunoSEQ multiplex PCR assay. TCRdb holds this immuneACCESS table with in-frame rearrangements only. Some clones are missing; in checked studies, unresolved V genes explain under half, and the rest has no known cause. This sample lists about 1.1 million clones; roughly 74% were detected once. Approximately 0.56% of the sample goes to the ten largest clones. Sequencing was carried out using memory CD4+ T cells from PBMCs. The intended sense of this specimen's cell subset or site label: CD45RA-negative fraction. These receptors were obtained from a man aged 18 to 29 in good health. Some clones in this sample may be carry-over from other donors' samples.

This clone has a handful of counts. The chain joins TRBV29-1 to TRBJ1-1; D gene ambiguous. The CDR3 spans 10 residues. Trimming cost V 5 bases and J 3 bases, with 4 bases left between them. Germline values: CDR1 SQVTM, CDR2 ANQGSEA. The CDR3 loop is CSVMDTEAFF. CDR3 DNA: TGCAGCGTTATGGACACTGAAGCTTTCTTT.

The rearrangement uses TRBV19 and TRBJ1-1, with unresolved D. Germline V CDR1 and CDR2: LNHDA, SQIVND (reference sequence). The CDR3 is made up of 13 amino acids. V was clipped by 6 bases and J by 4 bases, with 12 bases between them. CDR3 DNA: TGTGCCAGTAGCAATCCCCCGACCACTGAAGCTTTCTTT. Protein: CASSNPPTTEAFF.

The J gene is TRBJ2-3, the V gene TRBV7-9; 9 nucleotides match TRBD2. Germline CDR1 SEHNR, CDR2 FQNEAQ (reference sequence). V lost 6 bases, J lost 4 bases, and 14 bases stayed unmatched. CDR3 size: 17 residues. In DNA, the CDR3 is TGTGCCAGCAGTCCCCGGTATGGTAGCGGGAGTTCAGATACGCAGTATTTT. Amino acid sequence: CASSPRYGSGSSDTQYF.

The rearrangement joins TRBV11-2 to TRBJ1-1; perhaps TRBD1 as D (5 bases). CDR1 SGHAT and CDR2 FQNNGV come from the germline V gene. This CDR3 has 18 amino acids. Trimming cost V 1 base and J 1 base, with 19 bases left between them. The CDR3 DNA follows: TGTGCCAGCAGCTTAGGATTATTGGCGGGACTCCGGAACACTGAAGCTTTCTTT. This gives the protein CASSLGLLAGLRNTEAFF.

The rearrangement uses TRBV7-8 and TRBJ2-1, with 8 bases matching TRBD1. The CDR3 is 15 residues long. J gave up 5 bases and V 1 base, and 4 bases lay outside the gene matches. Germline V gene lookup returns CDR1 SGHVS and CDR2 FQNEAQ. The DNA for the CDR3 is TGTGCCAGCAGCTTAGGACAGGGGAGGCACAATGAGCAGTTCTTC. Protein sequence: CASSLGQGRHNEQFF.

Here the CDR3 reads CASSTQGAGVEQYF. The CDR3 coding sequence is TGTGCCAGCAGCACGCAGGGGGCAGGGGTCGAGCAGTACTTC. V usage is TRBV7-2 and J usage is TRBJ2-7, with TRBD1 identical over 8 bases. Germline CDR1 and CDR2: SGHTA and FQGNSA. The CDR3 totals 14 residues. J was trimmed by 6 bases and V by 5 bases; bases with no gene match: 9.

CDR3 protein: CSVVVGVYGYTF. CDR3 in DNA: TGCAGCGTTGTGGTAGGGGTTTATGGCTACACCTTC. The rearrangement uses TRBV29-1 and TRBJ1-2, with D perhaps matching TRBD1 (5 bases). V dropped 4 bases and J dropped 5 bases, with 11 bases sitting between them. The germline V gene has CDR1 SQVTM and CDR2 ANQGSEA. The CDR3 length is 12 residues.

This clone appeared once. The chain employs TRBV7-6 and TRBJ1-3; the D gene is possibly TRBD1 (5 bases). The V gene's germline CDR1 is SGHVS and CDR2 FNYEAQ. The CDR3 is 16 amino acids. V was cut by 4 bases and J by 0 bases, with 13 bases left in between. CDR3 sequence: CASSSGPLVSGNTIYF. CDR3 bases: TGTGCCAGCAGCTCGGGACCCCTAGTCTCTGGAAACACCATATATTTT.

The genes are TRBV5-1 and TRBJ2-7, with 10 bases aligning to TRBD1. The ends lost 2 bases at V and 7 bases at J; junction bases unmatched: 9. Germline V gene data show CDR1 as SGHRS and CDR2 as YFSETQ. The CDR3 is 15 amino acids. The CDR3 loop reads CASSFAGQGFGEQYF. DNA for the CDR3: TGCGCCAGCAGCTTCGCGGGACAGGGGTTTGGTGAGCAGTACTTC.

The chain joins TRBV6-1 to TRBJ1-3; 9 bases are shared with TRBD1. From germline, CDR1 is MNHNS and CDR2 SASEGT. After removal of 6 bases from V and 0 bases from J, the junction contained 0 bases not matched to a gene. The CDR3 contains 14 residues. CDR3 sequence: CASRDRGSGNTIYF. The CDR3 DNA reads as TGTGCCAGCAGGGACAGGGGCTCTGGAAACACCATATATTTT.

The chain carries TRBV28 and TRBJ1-1, with 9 bases identical to TRBD1. CDR3 size: 14 residues. Germline trimming cut 5 bases from V and 7 bases from J; bases unmatched to any gene: 8. Germline V CDR1 and CDR2: MDHEN, SYDVKM. CDR3 bases: TGTGCCAGCAGTCCCCCCTCGGGACAGGGTGAAGCTTTCTTT. This sequence encodes CASSPPSGQGEAFF. The whole variable domain, remainder taken from reference TRBV28 and TRBJ1-1, is DVKVTQSSRYLVKRTGEKVFLECVQDMDHENMFWYRQDPGLGLRLIYFSYDVKMKEKGDIPEGYSVSREKKERFSLILESASTNQTSMYLCASSPPSGQGEAFFGQGTRLTVV.

This chain uses TRBV29-1 with TRBJ2-4; D gene uncertain. Trimming cost V 2 bases and J 0 bases, with 11 bases left between them. From germline, CDR1 is SQVTM and CDR2 ANQGSEA. The CDR3 consists of 15 residues. The CDR3 DNA reads TGCAGCGTTGAAAACTTGAAACTAGCCAAAAACATTCAGTACTTC. This codes for CSVENLKLAKNIQYF.

Worth noting for this clone: Other nucleotide sequences from this sample produce the same CDR3. The chain has TRBV7-8 and TRBJ1-3; 8 bases are shared with TRBD1. Germline loops: CDR1 SGHVS, CDR2 FQNEAQ. The V gene end was trimmed by 2 bases and the J gene end by 0 bases; junction bases not matched to a gene: 0. CDR3 length equals 15 residues. The CDR3, as DNA: TGTGCCAGCAGCTTACAGGGGGCCTCTGGAAACACCATATATTTT. Residues: CASSLQGASGNTIYF.

The sample holds one count of this clone. The chain links TRBV7-9 to TRBJ1-2; 7 nucleotides align to TRBD1. There are 15 residues in the CDR3. The V gene end was trimmed by 6 bases and the J gene end by 2 bases; junction bases not matched to a gene: 9. Per the germline V gene, CDR1 is SEHNR and CDR2 is FQNEAQ (reference sequence). CDR3 sequence: CASSSADRINYGYTF. CDR3 in DNA: TGTGCCAGCAGTTCGGCGGACAGGATCAACTATGGCTACACCTTC. The variable domain in full, with the rest retrieved from reference TRBV7-9 and TRBJ1-2, is DTGVSQNPRHKITKRGQNVTFRCDPISEHNRLYWYRQTLGQGPEFLTYFQNEAQLEKSRLLSDRFSAERPKGSFSTLEIQRTEQGDSAMYLCASSSADRINYGYTFGSGTRLTVV.

This clone was recorded once. The genes are TRBV7-3 and TRBJ2-7; D not certain. The CDR3 totals 12 residues. The germline V gene encodes CDR1 SGHTA and CDR2 FQGTGA. V was pared by 5 bases and J by 6 bases, with 11 bases between. This CDR3 reads CASSLLFGEQYF. CDR3 nucleotides: TGTGCCAGCAGCCTCTTATTTGGCGAGCAGTACTTC.

V usage is TRBV5-1 and J usage is TRBJ1-4; the D gene is possibly TRBD1 (5 bases). Trimming left V 4 bases short and J 0 bases short, with 13 bases between. Germline V gene sequence: CDR1 SGHRS, CDR2 YFSETQ. The CDR3 consists of 16 residues. CDR3: CASSVMGLATNEKLFF. Here the CDR3 DNA reads TGCGCCAGCAGCGTAATGGGGCTTGCAACTAATGAAAAACTGTTTTTT. Together with reference TRBV5-1 and TRBJ1-4, the CDR3 gives the full variable domain: KAGVTQTPRYLIKTRGQQVTLSCSPISGHRSVSWYQQTPGQGLQFLFEYFSETQRNKGNFPGRFSGRQFSNSRSEMNVSTLELGDSALYLCASSVMGLATNEKLFFGSGTQLSVL.

The chain couples TRBV6-1 to TRBJ2-7; D unresolved. Trimming took off 4 bases at V and 0 bases at J, with 16 bases between the two ends. Germline CDR1 and CDR2: MNHNS and SASEGT. The CDR3 extends over 16 amino acids. This chain's CDR3 is CASSGGLFGSSYEQYF. CDR3 nucleotide sequence: TGTGCCAGCAGTGGGGGTCTGTTTGGAAGCTCCTACGAGCAGTACTTC.

The chain joins TRBV7-2 to TRBJ1-5; no definite D call. Trimming cost V 5 bases and J 11 bases, with 10 bases left between them. The CDR3 runs to 11 residues. Germline V gene lookup returns CDR1 SGHTA and CDR2 FQGNSA. The CDR3 sequence: CASSDNAAQHF. CDR3 nucleotide sequence: TGTGCCAGCAGCGACAACGCGGCCCAGCATTTT.

This clone has ten or more counts. V usage is TRBV27 and J usage is TRBJ1-1, with D unclear. The V gene lost 2 bases and the J gene lost 6 bases, with 10 bases spanning the gap. Per germline, CDR1 MNHEY and CDR2 SMNVEV (reference sequence). The CDR3 is made up of 13 amino acids. The chain's CDR3 is CASSLRVMSEAFF. The CDR3 DNA sequence: TGTGCCAGCAGTTTAAGGGTGATGTCTGAAGCTTTCTTT.

The rearrangement joins TRBV19 to TRBJ1-2; 12 nucleotides match TRBD1. Germline V lookup: CDR1 LNHDA, CDR2 SQIVND (reference sequence). Trimming at V came to 6 bases and at J to 8 bases, leaving 4 bases not matched to a gene. The CDR3 spans 13 residues. The DNA for the CDR3 is TGTGCCAGTAGCGGGGACAGGGGGCCCGGCTACACCTTC. This translates into CASSGDRGPGYTF.

The chain joins TRBV29-1 to TRBJ1-1; 7 bases fit TRBD1. Germline values: CDR1 SQVTM, CDR2 ANQGSEA. The V and J ends lost 6 bases and 5 bases, in that order; junction bases with no gene match: 9. The CDR3 length is 13 residues. The CDR3 is CSVPGRGYTEAFF. Written as DNA, the CDR3 is TGCAGCGTCCCTGGCAGGGGGTATACTGAAGCTTTCTTT.

This chain connects TRBV5-1 to TRBJ2-1, with D tentatively TRBD2 (7 bases). V dropped 0 bases and J dropped 8 bases, with 15 bases sitting between them. This CDR3 spans 15 amino acids. Germline CDR1 SGHRS, CDR2 YFSETQ. CDR3 sequence (DNA): TGCGCCAGCAGCTTGGCCCAGGCGGGGGCGGATGAGCAGTTCTTC. Its translation: CASSLAQAGADEQFF.

V usage is TRBV7-2 and J usage is TRBJ1-2; 7 bases map to TRBD1. V was clipped by 5 bases and J by 7 bases; unmatched bases: 13. This CDR3 is built from 15 residues. Germline-derived CDR1 and CDR2 are SGHTA and FQGNSA. CDR3 DNA sequence: TGTGCCAGCAGCCAAACCAGGGACAGCTTCCGTGGCTACACCTTC. Translated, it gives CASSQTRDSFRGYTF.

The table lists this clone with many counts. The DNA for the CDR3 is TGTGCCAGCAGCTTAGGTGGGGGACAGGGGGCGGAGAGGTACTTC. Translating it yields CASSLGGGQGAERYF. This chain uses TRBV7-9 with TRBJ2-7; 12 nucleotides line up with TRBD1. Germline trimming cut 1 base from V and 12 bases from J; bases unmatched to any gene: 10. CDR3 length: 15 amino acids. The germline CDR1 and CDR2 sequences are SEHNR and FQNEAQ (reference sequence).